Each of the 10 T cell receptor beta chains below was sequenced from the same sample in a study of blood T cells in healthy people across ages. The authors ran a second PCR of roughly 6 to 12 cycles using a sample-barcoded 5' primer and a J-beta primer mix. One entry per CDR3 protein results from TCRdb running MiXCR on the 5' RACE reads. The sample carries nearly 800,000 distinct CDR3 sequences, 20% to 30% recorded once. These data also formed part of another study, on T cells of mothers and their children.

The sequencing input was blood. These receptors all stem from a boy between 10 and 17 years old in good health.

This clonotype has ten or more counts. This rearrangement joins TRBV4-3 to TRBJ2-7; D uncertain. Germline CDR1 and CDR2: LGHNA and YSLEER. The CDR3 totals 14 residues. Deletions cut 1 base from V and 2 bases from J, with 9 bases between. The chain's CDR3 is CASSQGRQPYEQYF. CDR3 sequence (DNA): TGCGCCAGCAGCCAAGGGCGTCAGCCCTACGAGCAGTACTTC.

This clonotype was counted only a few times. This chain links TRBV7-9 with TRBJ2-3, with 8 bases identical to TRBD1. This CDR3 has 15 amino acids. Trimming cost V 3 bases and J 3 bases; bases outside gene matches: 5. Germline V CDR1 and CDR2: SEHNR, FQNEAQ (reference sequence). CDR3 loop: CASSFPDRETDTQYF. The CDR3, as DNA: TGTGCCAGCAGCTTCCCGGACAGGGAGACAGATACGCAGTATTTT.

This clonotype has just a few counts. The chain recombines TRBV7-3 with TRBJ2-3; TRBD2 aligns across 10 bases. The length of the CDR3 is 15 residues. V shed 5 bases and J 4 bases; nucleotides not matched to a gene: 6. Germline V gene data show CDR1 as SGHTA and CDR2 as FQGTGA. In DNA, the CDR3 is TGTGCCAGCAGCGCTAGCGGGAGAAGGCCAGATACGCAGTATTTT. Amino acids: CASSASGRRPDTQYF. Based on the CDR3 plus reference TRBV7-3 and TRBJ2-3, the full variable domain is GAGVSQTPSNKVTEKGKYVELRCDPISGHTALYWYRQSLGQGPEFLIYFQGTGAADDSGLPNDRFFAVRPEGSVSTLKIQRTERGDSAVYLCASSASGRRPDTQYFGPGTRLTVL.

The J gene is TRBJ2-5, the V gene TRBV5-1, with D unresolved. The CDR3 is 14 residues long. Between the trimmed V and J ends, which lost 2 bases and 2 bases, there was a span of 10 bases. CDR1 is SGHRS and CDR2 is YFSETQ in the germline V gene. CDR3: CASSLQPAQETQYF. The CDR3 coding sequence is TGCGCCAGCAGCTTACAGCCAGCGCAAGAGACCCAGTACTTC.

The chain is built from TRBV24-1 and TRBJ2-5; the D call may be TRBD1 or TRBD2 (5 bases each). The CDR3 runs to 14 residues. CDR1 KGHDR and CDR2 SFDVKD come from the germline V gene. The V gene lost 0 bases and the J gene lost 3 bases, with 7 bases spanning the gap. The chain's CDR3 is CATSDLGTEETQYF. CDR3 DNA sequence: TGTGCCACCAGTGATTTGGGGACGGAAGAGACCCAGTACTTC.

The chain links TRBV5-8 to TRBJ2-1, with 9 nucleotides matching TRBD1. This CDR3 spans 17 amino acids. Germline lookup yields CDR1 SGHTS and CDR2 YDEGEE. V lost 1 base, J lost 8 bases, and 13 bases stayed unmatched. The DNA of the CDR3 is TGTGCCAGCAGCTTGCGGACCTGGGACAGGGATTATTATGAGCAGTTCTTC. It is translated as CASSLRTWDRDYYEQFF.

This chain uses TRBV6-5 with TRBJ2-7; D uncertain. CDR3 length: 13 residues. Per the germline V gene, CDR1 is MNHEY and CDR2 is SVGAGI. V shed 2 bases and J shed 5 bases, with 10 bases lying between them. CDR3 nucleotide sequence: TGTGCCAGCAGTTACGTCGGTGGGGACGAGCAGTACTTC. Amino acid sequence: CASSYVGGDEQYF.

This clonotype was seen a few times. V gene TRBV7-9 combines with J gene TRBJ2-3; TRBD2 aligns across 9 bases. The ends lost 2 bases at V and 2 bases at J; junction bases unmatched: 2. Germline values: CDR1 SEHNR, CDR2 FQNEAQ (reference sequence). The CDR3 is 15 residues long. CDR3 residues: CASSLLAGTTDTQYF. The DNA for the CDR3 is TGTGCCAGCAGCTTACTAGCGGGGACCACAGATACGCAGTATTTT.

This clonotype came up once. The CDR3 DNA is TGTGCCAGCTCACCCTCTAGAGGGACAGCATATGGCTACACCTTC. Its translation: CASSPSRGTAYGYTF. The rearrangement links TRBV18 to TRBJ1-2; 7 nucleotides line up with TRBD1. CDR1 and CDR2 (germline): KGHSH, LQKENI. The J segment lost 5 bases and the V segment lost 3 bases, leaving 9 bases of the junction unmatched. The CDR3 runs 15 residues.

This sequence joins TRBV5-1 and TRBJ2-6; no firm D call. The CDR3 runs to 15 residues. V was trimmed by 0 bases and J by 0 bases, leaving 4 bases between them. CDR1 is SGHRS, CDR2 YFSETQ, per germline. The CDR3, as DNA: TGCGCCAGCAGCTTGGAACCCTCTGGGGCCAACGTCCTGACTTTC. Translated, it gives CASSLEPSGANVLTF.